A single sample is the source of the 27 T cell receptor beta chains below, sequenced in a study of T cell repertoires in cytomegalovirus infection. Their antigens are not known. From the reads, TCRdb called clonotypes with MiXCR, one entry per CDR3 protein. Of 55,000 to 70,000 distinct CDR3 sequences detected, approximately 22% appear once; the ten largest clones hold 79%. The sample consisted of PBMCs, sequenced either directly or after in vitro stimulation (not recorded which). Receptors originate from a human donor in good health (CMV status not recorded). Some clones in this sample may be carry-over from other donors' samples.

J is TRBJ2-1 and V is TRBV19; TRBD2 aligns across 14 bases. The CDR3 spans 14 residues. Per the germline V gene, CDR1 is LNHDA and CDR2 is SQIVND (reference sequence). V was pared by 3 bases and J by 11 bases, with 3 bases of the junction left unmatched. CDR3 DNA: TGTGCCAGTAGTATGGGACTAGCGGGAGATAAGCAGTTCTTC. Its translation: CASSMGLAGDKQFF.

V gene TRBV6-5 combines with J gene TRBJ1-2; unclear D gene. CDR1 and CDR2 from the germline V gene are MNHEY and SVGAGI. The CDR3 is made up of 12 amino acids. The germline V and J ends were trimmed by 5 bases and 4 bases, with 8 bases remaining between them. DNA for the CDR3: TGTGCCAGCAGTACAGACCGCTATGGCTACACCTTC. It is translated as CASSTDRYGYTF.

The chain is built from TRBV27 and TRBJ2-1; TRBD2 might be the D (5 bases). The V gene's germline CDR1 is MNHEY and CDR2 SMNVEV (reference sequence). V was cut by 4 bases and J by 8 bases, with 21 bases left in between. The CDR3 contains 16 residues. DNA for the CDR3: TGTGCCAGCAGTTCCCTTAGCGATCCTAAGCACCATGAGCAGTTCTTC. This translates into CASSSLSDPKHHEQFF.

This chain links TRBV7-2 with TRBJ1-1; the D is unclear. Germline CDR1 reads SGHTA; CDR2 reads FQGNSA. The CDR3 spans 14 residues. Trimming took 1 base from V and 4 from J, leaving 10 bases between them. The CDR3 nucleotides are TGTGCCAGCAGCTTAGGTAGTACGGCCACTGAAGCTTTCTTT. This sequence encodes CASSLGSTATEAFF.

The rearrangement uses TRBV2 and TRBJ2-5; D unresolved. Germline lookup yields CDR1 SNHLY and CDR2 FYNNEI. Trimming removed 4 bases at V and 4 bases at J, with 4 bases between. The CDR3 totals 11 residues. CDR3 residues: CASSVAETQYF. For the CDR3, the DNA is TGTGCCAGCAGTGTGGCAGAGACCCAGTACTTC.

This clonotype came up a few times. CDR3 sequence: CASNPGGVSEKLFF. In DNA, the CDR3 is TGTGCCAGCAACCCTGGGGGCGTGAGTGAAAAACTGTTTTTT. The V gene is TRBV28, the J gene TRBJ1-4, with D tentatively TRBD1 (6 bases). There are 14 residues in the CDR3. Trimming pared 7 bases from V and 7 bases from J, leaving 16 bases between. Germline loops: CDR1 MDHEN, CDR2 SYDVKM.

The CDR3 spells CASSPRTSGSSQNYNEQFF. In DNA, the CDR3 is TGTGCCAGCAGCCCCCGGACTAGCGGGAGTTCACAAAACTACAATGAGCAGTTCTTC. The chain joins TRBV7-8 to TRBJ2-1, with 13 bases that match TRBD2. CDR3 length: 19 residues. CDR1 is SGHVS, CDR2 FQNEAQ, per germline. Trimming took 5 bases from V and 3 from J; bases not matched to a gene: 13.

The sample holds many counts of this clonotype. CDR3 protein: CASSGRLAGTLRDTQYF. CDR3 coding DNA: TGTGCCAGCAGCGGACGACTAGCGGGAACCTTAAGAGATACCCAGTACTTC. The V call is TRBV7-2, the J call TRBJ2-5, with 11 bases lining up with TRBD2. Losses at the gene ends were 5 bases for V and 8 bases for J; bases not matched to a gene: 16. From germline, CDR1 is SGHTA and CDR2 FQGNSA. This CDR3 contains 17 residues. Full variable domain (remainder filled in from reference TRBV7-2 and TRBJ2-5): GAGVSQSPSNKVTEKGKDVELRCDPISGHTALYWYRQSLGQGLEFLIYFQGNSAPDKSGLPSDRFSAERTGGSVSTLTIQRTQQEDSAVYLCASSGRLAGTLRDTQYFGPGTRLLVL.

The genes are TRBV5-4 and TRBJ2-5, with TRBD1 as a possible D gene (6 bases). Per germline, CDR1 SGHNT and CDR2 YYREEE (reference sequence). The CDR3 loop spans 13 amino acids. Trimming stripped 4 bases from V and 5 bases from J, with 12 bases between. CDR3 nucleotide sequence: TGTGCCAGCAGCCAACAGGGTGGGGAGACCCAGTACTTC. This codes for CASSQQGGETQYF.

This clonotype was observed a few times. V and J are TRBV2 and TRBJ2-1; 7 positions agree with TRBD1. The ends lost 6 bases at V and 8 bases at J; junction bases unmatched: 4. The germline CDR1 and CDR2 sequences are SNHLY and FYNNEI. This CDR3 has 12 residues. This chain's CDR3 is CASRTGSHEQFF. For the CDR3, the DNA is TGTGCCAGCAGGACAGGGTCTCATGAGCAGTTCTTC.

In its sample, this clonotype was seen many times. The chain links TRBV7-8 to TRBJ1-1; 8 bases fit TRBD1. CDR1 is SGHVS, CDR2 FQNEAQ, per germline. Losses at the gene ends were 6 bases for V and 1 base for J; bases not matched to a gene: 1. This CDR3 is 13 amino acids long. Here the CDR3 reads CASRGQANTEAFF. The DNA of the CDR3 is TGTGCCAGCAGGGGACAGGCGAACACTGAAGCTTTCTTT.

This clonotype was counted many times. The chain has TRBV5-8 and TRBJ2-6; D is undetermined. This CDR3 spans 14 amino acids. V lost 2 bases to trimming and J lost 1 base, with 4 bases between them. The germline V gene encodes CDR1 SGHTS and CDR2 YDEGEE. The DNA for the CDR3 is TGTGCCAGCAGCTTTACGTCTGGGGCCAACGTCCTGACTTTC. Its protein product is CASSFTSGANVLTF. The full variable domain, rest sourced from reference TRBV5-8 and TRBJ2-6, is EAGVTQSPTHLIKTRGQQATLRCSPISGHTSVYWYQQALGLGLQFLLWYDEGEERNRGNFPPRFSGRQFPNYSSELNVNALELEDSALYLCASSFTSGANVLTFGAGSRLTVL.

This clonotype has just a few counts. The V call is TRBV19, the J call TRBJ1-2, with D hard to call. This CDR3 is 15 amino acids long. V lost 0 bases and J lost 0, with 8 bases in between. CDR1 is LNHDA, CDR2 SQIVND, per germline (reference sequence). The CDR3 reads CASSIDPPANYGYTF. CDR3 DNA: TGTGCCAGTAGTATAGATCCACCAGCTAACTATGGCTACACCTTC.

This clonotype was counted only a few times. The V gene is TRBV19, the J gene TRBJ2-3; D assignment may be TRBD1 or TRBD2 (5 bases each). Germline loops: CDR1 LNHDA, CDR2 SQIVND (reference sequence). The V gene lost 6 bases and the J gene lost 1 base, with 17 bases spanning the gap. There are 16 residues in the CDR3. CDR3 loop: CASSPRDGAGTDTQYF. The CDR3 bases are TGTGCCAGTAGCCCCCGGGACGGGGCGGGCACAGATACGCAGTATTTT.

The table lists this clonotype with a few counts. The chain joins TRBV9 to TRBJ2-5; 10 bases are a match to TRBD1. Germline CDR1 is SGDLS and CDR2 is YYNGEE. V shed 2 bases and J 1 base; nucleotides not matched to a gene: 17. The CDR3 runs 20 residues. The DNA for the CDR3 is TGTGCCAGCAGCGTCTACGGGACAGGGGCCCAGGGGGGCCTCCAAGAGACCCAGTACTTC. This sequence encodes CASSVYGTGAQGGLQETQYF.

The genes are TRBV20-1 and TRBJ2-7; either TRBD1 or TRBD2 may supply D (5 bases each). Trimming shortened V by 3 bases and J by 5 bases, and 14 bases separated the two germline ends. There are 13 residues in the CDR3. From germline, CDR1 is DFQATT and CDR2 SNEGSKA (reference sequence). CDR3 coding DNA: TGCAGTGCTAGGGTCTCTCCGGGACACGAGCAGTACTTC. Protein sequence: CSARVSPGHEQYF.

This clonotype has more than one count but fewer than ten. The DNA for the CDR3 is TGTGCCATCAGTGATGGCGGAGGTAACAATGAGCAGTTCTTC. Amino acids: CAISDGGGNNEQFF. The chain recombines TRBV10-3 with TRBJ2-1, with D possibly being TRBD2 (5 bases). The V gene lost 3 bases and the J gene lost 5 bases, with 11 bases spanning the gap. The CDR3 consists of 14 residues. The germline V gene has CDR1 ENHRY and CDR2 SYGVKD.

There are a few counts of this clonotype. The V gene is TRBV29-1, the J gene TRBJ1-2, with 8 nucleotides matching TRBD1. Germline V gene data show CDR1 as SQVTM and CDR2 as ANQGSEA. This CDR3 comprises 18 residues. Trimming removed 7 bases from V and 4 bases from J; junction bases left unmatched: 23. This CDR3 reads CSAKNPDRDAESRYGYTF. CDR3 sequence (DNA): TGCAGCGCCAAAAACCCGGACAGGGATGCTGAGTCCCGCTATGGCTACACCTTC.

This clonotype was observed a few times. Here the CDR3 reads CASRRSRTAGLYGYTF. The DNA of the CDR3 is TGTGCCAGCAGGCGATCTAGGACAGCCGGATTATATGGCTACACCTTC. The V gene is TRBV6-1, the J gene TRBJ1-2; possibly TRBD1 for D (6 bases). This CDR3 contains 16 residues. Trimming shortened V by 6 bases and J by 5 bases, and 22 bases separated the two germline ends. Looked up from germline, CDR1 is MNHNS and CDR2 is SASEGT.

This clonotype appeared a few times. The chain recombines TRBV7-2 with TRBJ1-6; D remains unclear. V lost 5 bases to trimming and J lost 3 bases, with 8 bases between them. The CDR3 totals 14 residues. Germline assignment: CDR1 SGHTA and CDR2 FQGNSA. The CDR3 DNA follows: TGTGCCAGCAGCCCGGGAGACTATAATTCACCCCTCCACTTT. Encoded protein: CASSPGDYNSPLHF.

This clonotype was detected only a few times. The genes are TRBV7-2 and TRBJ2-7, with a possible D match to TRBD2 (6 bases). V lost 2 bases and J 3 bases, leaving 8 bases between the germline ends. There are 13 residues in the CDR3. CDR1 SGHTA and CDR2 FQGNSA come from the germline V gene. The CDR3 region has the DNA TGTGCCAGCAGCTTATCCGGGGGCTACGAGCAGTACGTC. Protein: CASSLSGGYEQYV.

The rearrangement links TRBV12-3 or TRBV12-4 to TRBJ2-5; the match to TRBD2 covers 7 bases. The V segment lost 5 bases and the J segment 3 bases; nucleotides outside the gene matches: 12. The CDR3 has 16 residues. This CDR3 reads CASSPDTSGVEETQYF. In nucleotides, the CDR3 is TGTGCCAGCAGTCCCGATACCAGCGGGGTGGAAGAGACCCAGTACTTC.

This chain links TRBV19 with TRBJ1-2; tentative D call: TRBD1 (6 bases). V was clipped by 10 bases and J by 8 bases, with 20 bases between them. The germline V gene has CDR1 LNHDA and CDR2 SQIVND (reference sequence). This CDR3 comprises 13 residues. Written as DNA, the CDR3 is TGTGCCACTCCGGGACAAGGTGGAGGCGGCTACACCTTC. Translating it yields CATPGQGGGGYTF.

This clonotype was seen at least ten times. The V and J genes are TRBV7-2 and TRBJ2-1, with unresolved D. This CDR3 contains 13 residues. Germline V CDR1 and CDR2: SGHTA, FQGNSA. Trimming removed 0 bases at V and 7 bases at J, with 7 bases between. CDR3 coding DNA: TGTGCCAGCAGCTTAGCCCGACTTAATGAGCAGTTCTTC. This encodes CASSLARLNEQFF.

The chain combines TRBV25-1 with TRBJ1-1, with D unclear. In germline, CDR1 is MGHDK, CDR2 SYGVNS. V was cut by 3 bases and J by 0 bases, with 5 bases left in between. The CDR3 covers 13 residues. CDR3 region: CASSEPMNTEAFF. As DNA, the CDR3 is TGTGCCAGCAGTGAGCCCATGAACACTGAAGCTTTCTTT.

The J gene is TRBJ1-2, the V gene TRBV6-5, with 8 nucleotides matching TRBD1. The CDR3 contains 14 residues. The junction had 9 bases not matched to a gene; V was cut back by 6 bases and J by 6 bases. In germline, CDR1 is MNHEY, CDR2 SVGAGI. The CDR3 reads CASRMGLTGDGYTF. CDR3 nucleotide sequence: TGTGCCAGCAGAATGGGACTGACAGGGGATGGCTACACCTTC.

This clonotype occurred many times. V gene TRBV7-9 combines with J gene TRBJ2-3, with 7 nucleotides matching TRBD1. Germline CDR1 and CDR2: SEHNR and FQNEAQ (reference sequence). V shed 5 bases and J 1 base; nucleotides not matched to a gene: 6. This CDR3 spans 15 amino acids. The CDR3 DNA reads as TGTGCCAGCAGCATCGGGACAGTACGCACAGATACGCAGTATTTT. Protein sequence: CASSIGTVRTDTQYF. The whole variable domain, filled in from reference TRBV7-9 and TRBJ2-3, reads DTGVSQNPRHKITKRGQNVTFRCDPISEHNRLYWYRQTLGQGPEFLTYFQNEAQLEKSRLLSDRFSAERPKGSFSTLEIQRTEQGDSAMYLCASSIGTVRTDTQYFGPGTRLTVL.